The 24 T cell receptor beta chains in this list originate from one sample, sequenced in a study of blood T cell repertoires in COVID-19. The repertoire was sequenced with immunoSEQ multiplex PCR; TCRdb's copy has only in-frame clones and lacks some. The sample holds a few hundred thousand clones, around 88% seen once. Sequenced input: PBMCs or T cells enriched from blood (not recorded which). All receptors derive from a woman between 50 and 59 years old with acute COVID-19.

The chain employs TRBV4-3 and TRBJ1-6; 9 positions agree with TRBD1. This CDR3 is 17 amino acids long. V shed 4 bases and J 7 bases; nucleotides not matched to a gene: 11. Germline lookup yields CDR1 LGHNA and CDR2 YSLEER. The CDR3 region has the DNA TGCGCCAGCAGCCCCTATACCGGGACAGGGAGGAATTCACCCCTCCACTTT. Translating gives CASSPYTGTGRNSPLHF.

The CDR3: CASSPHGTRTYEQYF. The CDR3 DNA is TGTGCCAGCAGCCCTCATGGGACACGGACCTACGAGCAGTACTTC. This chain joins TRBV5-4 and TRBJ2-7; possible D gene TRBD1, 6 bases. Germline V gene lookup returns CDR1 SGHNT and CDR2 YYREEE (reference sequence). V was shortened by 4 bases and J by 2 bases, with 16 bases between the two germline ends. This CDR3 has 15 amino acids.

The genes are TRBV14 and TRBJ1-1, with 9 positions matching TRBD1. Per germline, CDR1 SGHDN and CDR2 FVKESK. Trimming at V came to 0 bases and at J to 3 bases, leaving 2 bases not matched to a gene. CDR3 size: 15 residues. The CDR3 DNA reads TGTGCCAGCAGCCAAGATAGGACAGGGGACACTGAAGCTTTCTTT. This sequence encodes CASSQDRTGDTEAFF.

As DNA, the CDR3 is TGTGCCAGCAGCTTAGTTCTAGCTTACAATGAGCAGTTCTTC. Amino acids: CASSLVLAYNEQFF. This chain joins TRBV7-9 and TRBJ2-1, with D possibly TRBD2 on 5 matching bases. This CDR3 comprises 14 residues. The V gene lost 1 base and the J gene lost 4 bases, with 8 bases spanning the gap. Looked up from germline, CDR1 is SEHNR and CDR2 is FQNEAQ (reference sequence). Using reference TRBV7-9 and TRBJ2-1 for the parts outside the CDR3, the full variable domain is DTGVSQNPRHKITKRGQNVTFRCDPISEHNRLYWYRQTLGQGPEFLTYFQNEAQLEKSRLLSDRFSAERPKGSFSTLEIQRTEQGDSAMYLCASSLVLAYNEQFFGPGTRLTVL.

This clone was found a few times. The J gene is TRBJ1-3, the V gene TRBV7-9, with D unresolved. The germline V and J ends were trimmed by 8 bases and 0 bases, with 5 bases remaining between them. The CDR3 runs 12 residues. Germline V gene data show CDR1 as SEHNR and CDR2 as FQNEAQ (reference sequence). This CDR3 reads CASGSSGNTIYF. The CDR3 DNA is TGTGCCAGCGGGAGCTCTGGAAACACCATATATTTT.

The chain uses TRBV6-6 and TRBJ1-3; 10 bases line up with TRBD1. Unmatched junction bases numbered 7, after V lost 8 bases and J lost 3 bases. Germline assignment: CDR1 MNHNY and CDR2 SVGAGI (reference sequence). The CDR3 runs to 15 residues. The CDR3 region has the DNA TGTGCCAGCCAACCGACAGGGGGCAGTGGAAACACCATATATTTT. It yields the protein CASQPTGGSGNTIYF.

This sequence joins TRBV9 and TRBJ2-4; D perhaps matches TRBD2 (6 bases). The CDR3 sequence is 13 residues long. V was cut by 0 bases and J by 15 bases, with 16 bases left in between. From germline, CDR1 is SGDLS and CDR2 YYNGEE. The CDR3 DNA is TGTGCCAGCAGCGTAGGGGGGGTTACGGATGTGTACTTC. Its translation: CASSVGGVTDVYF.

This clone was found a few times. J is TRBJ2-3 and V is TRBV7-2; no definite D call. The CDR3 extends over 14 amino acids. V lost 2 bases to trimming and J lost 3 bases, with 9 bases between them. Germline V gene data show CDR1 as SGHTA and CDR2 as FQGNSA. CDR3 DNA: TGTGCCAGCAGCTTAAATGGAGCTACAGATACGCAGTATTTT. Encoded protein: CASSLNGATDTQYF.

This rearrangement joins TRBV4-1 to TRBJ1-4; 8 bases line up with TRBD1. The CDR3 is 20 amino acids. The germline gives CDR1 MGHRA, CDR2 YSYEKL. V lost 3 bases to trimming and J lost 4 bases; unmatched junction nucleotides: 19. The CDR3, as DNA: TGCGCCAGCAGCCATACTACAGGGGGAGGCTCCTTCCTCAATAATGAAAAACTGTTTTTT. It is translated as CASSHTTGGGSFLNNEKLFF.

The CDR3 is CASSSRGTANTEAFF. The CDR3 DNA reads TGTGCCAGCAGCTCCAGGGGTACGGCCAACACTGAAGCTTTCTTT. V is TRBV7-2 and J is TRBJ1-1; D perhaps matches TRBD1 (6 bases). Germline V gives CDR1 SGHTA, CDR2 FQGNSA. The CDR3 spans 15 residues. V was clipped by 4 bases and J by 2 bases, with 14 bases between them.

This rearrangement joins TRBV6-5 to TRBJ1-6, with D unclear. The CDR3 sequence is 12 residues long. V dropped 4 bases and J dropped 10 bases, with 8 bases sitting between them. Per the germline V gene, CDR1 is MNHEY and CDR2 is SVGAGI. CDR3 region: CASSFEGSPLHF. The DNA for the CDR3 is TGTGCCAGCAGTTTTGAGGGATCACCCCTCCACTTT.

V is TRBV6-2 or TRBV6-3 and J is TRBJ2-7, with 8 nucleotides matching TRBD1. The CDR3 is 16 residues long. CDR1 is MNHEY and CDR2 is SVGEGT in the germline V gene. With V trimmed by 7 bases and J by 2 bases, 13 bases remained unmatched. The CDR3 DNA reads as TGTGCCAGCACCCCCGTAGGGGCAGGGGGCGCCTACGAGCAGTACTTC. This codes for CASTPVGAGGAYEQYF.

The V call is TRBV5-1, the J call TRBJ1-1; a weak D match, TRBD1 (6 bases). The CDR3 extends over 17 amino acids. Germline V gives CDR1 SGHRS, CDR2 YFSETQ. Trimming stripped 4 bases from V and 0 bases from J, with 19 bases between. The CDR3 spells CASSPTGFPTMNTEAFF. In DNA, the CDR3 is TGCGCCAGCAGCCCCACAGGGTTTCCTACCATGAACACTGAAGCTTTCTTT.

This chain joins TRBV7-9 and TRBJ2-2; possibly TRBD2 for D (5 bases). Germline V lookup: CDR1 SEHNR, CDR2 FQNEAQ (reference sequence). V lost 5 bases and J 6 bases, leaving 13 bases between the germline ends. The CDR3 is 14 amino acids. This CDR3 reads CASSRPLGPGELFF. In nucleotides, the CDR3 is TGTGCCAGCAGCCGACCACTAGGACCCGGGGAGCTGTTTTTT.

DNA of the CDR3: TGTGCCAGCAGTTACTCGGACGGGACAGGGGGCTATGGCTACACCTTC. It yields the protein CASSYSDGTGGYGYTF. This sequence joins TRBV6-6 and TRBJ1-2, with 11 bases fitting TRBD1. The germline CDR1 and CDR2 sequences are MNHNY and SVGAGI (reference sequence). The CDR3 consists of 16 residues. V was pared by 0 bases and J by 4 bases, with 4 bases of the junction left unmatched.

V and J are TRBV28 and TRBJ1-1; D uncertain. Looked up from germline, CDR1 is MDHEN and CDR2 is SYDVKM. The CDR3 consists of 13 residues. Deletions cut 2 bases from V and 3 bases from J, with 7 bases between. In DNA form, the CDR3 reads TGTGCCAGCAGTTTAAGTCGGTACACTGAAGCTTTCTTT. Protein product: CASSLSRYTEAFF.

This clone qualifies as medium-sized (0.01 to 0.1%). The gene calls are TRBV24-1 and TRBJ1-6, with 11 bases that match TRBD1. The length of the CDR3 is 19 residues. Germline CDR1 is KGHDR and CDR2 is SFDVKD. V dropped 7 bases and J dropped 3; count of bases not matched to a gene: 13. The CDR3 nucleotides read TGTGCCACCAGCCATGCGGGACAGGGGGTGTCTTACTATAATTCACCCCTCCACTTT. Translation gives CATSHAGQGVSYYNSPLHF.

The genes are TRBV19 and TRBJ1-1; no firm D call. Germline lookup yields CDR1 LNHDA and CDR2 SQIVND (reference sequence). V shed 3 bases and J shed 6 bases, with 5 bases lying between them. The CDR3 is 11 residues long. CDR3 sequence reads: CASSILSEAFF. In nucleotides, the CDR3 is TGTGCCAGTAGTATTCTGTCTGAAGCTTTCTTT.

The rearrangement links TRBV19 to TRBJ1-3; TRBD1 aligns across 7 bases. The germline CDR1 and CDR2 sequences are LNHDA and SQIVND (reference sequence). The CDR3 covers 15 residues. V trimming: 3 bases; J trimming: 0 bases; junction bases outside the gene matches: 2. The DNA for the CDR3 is TGTGCCAGTAGTATGGACAGGTCCTCTGGAAACACCATATATTTT. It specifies CASSMDRSSGNTIYF.

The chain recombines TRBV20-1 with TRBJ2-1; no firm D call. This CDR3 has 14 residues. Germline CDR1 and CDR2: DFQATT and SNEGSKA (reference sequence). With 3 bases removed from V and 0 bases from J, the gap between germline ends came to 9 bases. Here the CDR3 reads CSASPSSSYNEQFF. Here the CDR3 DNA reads TGCAGTGCTAGTCCGTCGAGCTCCTACAATGAGCAGTTCTTC.

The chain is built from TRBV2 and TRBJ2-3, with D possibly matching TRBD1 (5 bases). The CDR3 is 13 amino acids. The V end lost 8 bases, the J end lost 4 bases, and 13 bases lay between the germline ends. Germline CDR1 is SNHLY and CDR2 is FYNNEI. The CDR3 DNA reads TGTGCCAGCTCGGACACGGACCCAGATACGCAGTATTTT. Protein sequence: CASSDTDPDTQYF.

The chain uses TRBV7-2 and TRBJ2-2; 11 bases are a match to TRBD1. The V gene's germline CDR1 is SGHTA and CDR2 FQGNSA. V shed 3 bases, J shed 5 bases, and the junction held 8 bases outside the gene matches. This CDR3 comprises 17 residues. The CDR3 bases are TGTGCCAGCAGCTTCGGACAGGGGGCGCTTAGTACCGGGGAGCTGTTTTTT. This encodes CASSFGQGALSTGELFF.

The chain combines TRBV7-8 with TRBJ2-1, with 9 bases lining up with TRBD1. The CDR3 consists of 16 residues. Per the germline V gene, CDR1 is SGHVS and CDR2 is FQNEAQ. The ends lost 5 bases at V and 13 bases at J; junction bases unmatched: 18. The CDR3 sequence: CASSQARDRAPIDQFF. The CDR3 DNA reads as TGTGCCAGCAGCCAGGCCAGGGACAGGGCCCCTATAGACCAGTTCTTC.

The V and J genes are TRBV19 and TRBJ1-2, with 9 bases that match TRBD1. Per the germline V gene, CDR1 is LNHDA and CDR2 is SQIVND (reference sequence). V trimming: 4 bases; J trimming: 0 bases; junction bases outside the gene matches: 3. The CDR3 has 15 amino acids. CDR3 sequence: CASSRGQGTNYGYTF. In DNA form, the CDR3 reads TGTGCCAGTAGTAGGGGACAGGGTACTAACTATGGCTACACCTTC.